This record looks at one TCR beta chain sequence and its context. What it recognizes is unknown. After constant-region reverse-primer amplification, full-length variable regions underwent semi-nested PCR with Nested Universal Primer A. Via MiXCR, TCRdb re-called the 5' RACE reads, giving one row per CDR3 protein. The sample carries 60,000 to 65,000 distinct CDR3 sequences, around 30% recorded once. V lost 5 bases and J lost 6; bases outside the gene matches: 2. CDR1 is MNHNS and CDR2 is SASEGT in the germline V gene. The CDR3 spans 12 residues. Naive CD4+ T cells were purified with Tregs depleted by CD25. Study results and caveats: Tumor memory CD4+ T cell TCR gene usage was found to cluster with blood and lymph node memory CD4+ cells and with lymph node naive CD4+ cells. The larger cohort examined one V-J beta rearrangement, not whole repertoires.

The chain couples TRBV6-1 to TRBJ2-3, with 7 positions matching TRBD2. Sequencing input: tumor-infiltrating naive CD4+ T cells sorted from the breast tumor. Regarding subset: naive CD4+ T cells, CD4+CD45RA+CD25-. The sequence derives from a female donor with breast cancer. The CDR3 loop is CASSFSGDTQYF. CDR3 sequence (DNA): TGTGCCAGCAGTTTTAGCGGGGATACGCAGTATTTT.